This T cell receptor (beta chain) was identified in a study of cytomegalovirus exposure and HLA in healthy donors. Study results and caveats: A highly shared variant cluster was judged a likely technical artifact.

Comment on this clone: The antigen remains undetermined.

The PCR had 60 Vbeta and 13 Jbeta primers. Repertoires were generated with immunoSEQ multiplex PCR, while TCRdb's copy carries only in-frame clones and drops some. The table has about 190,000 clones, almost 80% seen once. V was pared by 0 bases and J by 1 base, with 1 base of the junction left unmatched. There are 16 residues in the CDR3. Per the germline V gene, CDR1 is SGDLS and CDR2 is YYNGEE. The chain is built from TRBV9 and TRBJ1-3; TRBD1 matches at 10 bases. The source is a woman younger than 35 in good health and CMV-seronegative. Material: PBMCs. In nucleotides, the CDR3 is TGTGCCAGCAGCGTAGGACAGGGGGCTTCTGGAAACACCATATATTTT. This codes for CASSVGQGASGNTIYF.